This T cell receptor (beta chain) came from a study of early T cells in non-severe SARS-CoV-2 infection. Germline V gene lookup returns CDR1 SGHRS and CDR2 YFSETQ. This CDR3 is 14 amino acids long. Trimming left V 2 bases short and J 1 base short, with 10 bases between. This clonotype was seen only a few times. Individual cDNA molecules received unique molecular identifiers during library preparation. Each CDR3 protein is one row after TCRdb ran MiXCR on the 5' RACE reads. The sample includes under 60,000 distinct CDR3 sequences, around 5.6% of them seen just once. This chain joins TRBV5-1 and TRBJ2-7, with D tentatively TRBD2 (6 bases). The TCR originated in an adult who was a healthcare worker with PCR-confirmed SARS-CoV-2 infection or an uninfected control (not recorded which). Sequenced: whole blood. The CDR3 DNA follows: TGCGCCAGCAGCTTCGGCGGGAATTCCTACGAGCAGTACTTC. Translated, it gives CASSFGGNSYEQYF.